One sample yielded the 2 T cell receptor beta chains listed below, sequenced in a study of T cells after yellow fever vaccination. TCRdb re-called the 5' RACE reads through MiXCR, storing one row per CDR3 protein. This sample has approximately 150,000 distinct CDR3 sequences, with approximately 6% found just once. The sequences come from CD4+ T cells sorted from PBMCs, collected on the day of the first yellow fever vaccination. These receptors all stem from a man aged 18 to 29 who received the YFV17D yellow fever vaccine.

The V call is TRBV4-1, the J call TRBJ1-1; 8 bases fit TRBD1. The germline V gene has CDR1 MGHRA and CDR2 YSYEKL. With 1 base clipped from V and 0 bases from J, the junction kept 4 bases outside the gene matches. CDR3 length: 16 amino acids. This CDR3 is CASSQADRVMNTEAFF. The CDR3 bases are TGCGCCAGCAGCCAAGCGGACAGGGTTATGAACACTGAAGCTTTCTTT.

In nucleotides, the CDR3 is TGCAGTGCTAGTGTAAGTGAAAAAGCTTTCTTT. Protein sequence: CSASVSEKAFF. The chain recombines TRBV20-1 with TRBJ1-1; no firm D call. From germline, CDR1 is DFQATT and CDR2 SNEGSKA (reference sequence). The germline V and J ends were trimmed by 3 bases and 9 bases, with 11 bases remaining between them. CDR3 size: 11 residues.